This TCR beta chain was captured in a study of T-cell reconstitution after alpha-beta-depleted transplantation in children. This sample's TCRbeta library carried unique molecular identifier barcodes. TCRdb itself ran the PCR reads through MiXCR, one entry per CDR3 protein. The sample includes about 830,000 distinct CDR3 sequences, roughly 15% of them seen just once. This CDR3 has 14 amino acids. Germline loops: CDR1 SGHRS, CDR2 YFSETQ. V lost 1 base and J 1 base, leaving 8 bases between the germline ends. The sample here was PBMCs, mostly from graft donor cells, taken 360 days after TCRalphabeta/CD19-depleted stem cell transplant. This TCR derives from a male patient between 10 and 17 years old who had a stem cell transplant for acute lymphoblastic leukemia, so the T cells may come from the graft donor. The chain joins TRBV5-1 to TRBJ2-5; possible D gene TRBD2, 6 bases. CDR3 region: CASSLSSAQETQYF. CDR3 DNA sequence: TGCGCCAGCAGCTTGTCTAGCGCCCAAGAGACCCAGTACTTC. The full variable domain, in which reference TRBV5-1 and TRBJ2-5 provide the parts outside the CDR3, is KAGVTQTPRYLIKTRGQQVTLSCSPISGHRSVSWYQQTPGQGLQFLFEYFSETQRNKGNFPGRFSGRQFSNSRSEMNVSTLELGDSALYLCASSLSSAQETQYFGPGTRLLVL.